This T cell receptor beta chain was found in a study of blood T cells in healthy people across ages. This CDR3 has 15 residues. Trimming took off 4 bases at V and 6 bases at J, with 16 bases between the two ends. Per the germline V gene, CDR1 is SNHLY and CDR2 is FYNNEI. Next came a second PCR, run for about 6 to 12 cycles, which used a sample-barcoded 5' primer along with a J-beta primer mix. Each sample yielded at least 2.5 million CDR3-containing paired-end reads. TCRdb used MiXCR to reprocess the 5' RACE reads, holding one entry per CDR3 protein. Of hundreds of thousands of distinct CDR3 sequences in the sample, roughly 25% are singletons; the top ten hold around 2.9%. The sample also formed part of further work on T cells of mothers and their children. That work states: M1S, a second-PCR primer, added sample barcodes and 2-4 random nucleotides. It was found that thymic selection shapes TCR recombination output similarly in related and unrelated pairs. Related mother-child pairs showed slightly, non-significantly higher overlap than unrelated pairs.

This chain joins TRBV2 and TRBJ2-4; D is tentatively TRBD1 or TRBD2 (6 bases each). Sample: blood. This TCR was sampled from a boy aged 5-17 years in good health. The chain's CDR3 is CASSVKGGQSNIQYF. In nucleotides, the CDR3 is TGTGCCAGCAGTGTTAAGGGAGGACAGTCAAACATTCAGTACTTC.